Below are 12 T cell receptor beta chains sequenced from a single sample in a study of T cell responses to AZD1222 COVID-19 vaccine. Clones were sequenced by immunoSEQ multiplex PCR, and TCRdb holds only the in-frame ones, with some missing. The sample yields 100,000 to 150,000 clones, 90% seen once. The specimen comprised peripheral blood, sampled on day 0 of AZD1222 vaccination. These receptors were collected from an adult in good health.

The chain has TRBV3-1 (or the pseudogene TRBV3-2) and TRBJ2-2; a possible D gene is TRBD1 (7 bases). Trimming took 1 base from V and 2 from J, leaving 14 bases between them. The CDR3 is made up of 17 amino acids. CDR1 and CDR2 (germline): LGHDT, YNNKEL (reference sequence). The CDR3 nucleotides are TGTGCCAGCAGCCAAGTTGGCGGGACAGCAAACACCGGGGAGCTGTTTTTT. This encodes CASSQVGGTANTGELFF.

V usage is TRBV11-2 and J usage is TRBJ2-7; a weak D match, TRBD2 (5 bases). Trimming left V 0 bases short and J 3 bases short, with 12 bases between. Germline V CDR1 and CDR2: SGHAT, FQNNGV. This CDR3 comprises 15 residues. Here the CDR3 reads CASSLDRVRVYEQYF. In DNA, the CDR3 is TGTGCCAGCAGCTTAGATCGGGTGCGGGTCTACGAGCAGTACTTC.

This clone was seen only a few times. This rearrangement joins TRBV18 to TRBJ2-1; no reliable D call. Per germline, CDR1 KGHSH and CDR2 LQKENI. The CDR3 length is 13 residues. The germline V and J ends were trimmed by 3 bases and 5 bases, with 8 bases remaining between them. The CDR3, as DNA: TGTGCCAGCTCACCTCGGAATGACAATGAGCAGTTCTTC. It encodes CASSPRNDNEQFF.

The chain carries TRBV20-1 and TRBJ2-7; 8 bases agree with TRBD2. Germline CDR1 reads DFQATT; CDR2 reads SNEGSKA (reference sequence). Losses at the gene ends were 3 bases for V and 3 bases for J; bases not matched to a gene: 10. This CDR3 has 15 residues. The CDR3 nucleotides are TGCAGTGCTAGTAAGGGTACGGGAGGGCTCTACGAGCAGTACTTC. Residues: CSASKGTGGLYEQYF.

In this sample, this clone turned up a few times. The rearrangement links TRBV28 to TRBJ1-4, with TRBD1 as a possible D gene (6 bases). Per the germline V gene, CDR1 is MDHEN and CDR2 is SYDVKM. This CDR3 spans 14 amino acids. The V and J ends lost 6 bases and 8 bases respectively, with 16 bases between them. The CDR3 bases are TGTGCCAGCAGCCTGAGGGGGAAGGCCGAAAAACTGTTTTTT. This codes for CASSLRGKAEKLFF.

The gene calls are TRBV28 and TRBJ2-3; D is perhaps TRBD2 (6 bases). CDR3 length: 15 amino acids. Trimming took off 6 bases at V and 1 base at J, with 14 bases between the two ends. The V gene's germline CDR1 is MDHEN and CDR2 SYDVKM. For the CDR3, the DNA is TGTGCCAGCAGCCTCCCGGGACTCCGCACAGATACGCAGTATTTT. This codes for CASSLPGLRTDTQYF.

The rearrangement joins TRBV30 to TRBJ2-5, with TRBD2 identical over 9 bases. CDR3 length equals 14 residues. Germline CDR1 GTSNPN, CDR2 SVGIG (reference sequence). V lost 5 bases, J lost 9 bases, and 13 bases stayed unmatched. The CDR3 sequence: CAWAPGREGRAQYF. CDR3 DNA: TGTGCCTGGGCTCCCGGGCGGGAGGGAAGGGCCCAGTACTTC. Full variable domain (remainder filled in from reference TRBV30 and TRBJ2-5): SQTIHQWPATLVQPVGSPLSLECTVEGTSNPNLYWYRQAAGRGLQLLFYSVGIGQISSEVPQNLSASRPQDRQFILSSKKLLLSDSGFYLCAWAPGREGRAQYFGPGTRLLVL.

CDR3 residues: CASSTGSPRDTQYF. In nucleotides, the CDR3 is TGTGCCAGCAGTACCGGTTCCCCCCGAGATACGCAGTATTTT. The chain recombines TRBV6-5 with TRBJ2-3; D is undetermined. The CDR3 covers 14 residues. CDR1 is MNHEY, CDR2 SVGAGI, per germline. V was shortened by 5 bases and J by 5 bases, with 14 bases between the two germline ends.

This clone was detected only once. The J gene is TRBJ2-6, the V gene TRBV28; D not resolved. The CDR3 sequence is 14 residues long. Per germline, CDR1 MDHEN and CDR2 SYDVKM. V lost 5 bases, J lost 4 bases, and 9 bases lay in between. CDR3 amino acids: CASSESLGANVLTF. The CDR3 region has the DNA TGTGCCAGCAGTGAGTCGCTGGGGGCCAACGTCCTGACTTTC.

The V and J genes are TRBV21-1 and TRBJ2-2; the table's TRBD1 call for D was not verified on the DNA. TRBV21-1 is a listed pseudogene. The CDR3 length is 15 residues. CDR3 sequence: CASQQGASNTGELFF. In DNA, the CDR3 is TGTGCCAGCCAACAGGGGGCCTCGAACACCGGGGAGCTGTTTTTT.

This chain uses TRBV10-2 with TRBJ1-1; tentatively, D is TRBD1 (6 bases). The germline V gene has CDR1 WSHSY and CDR2 SAAADI. The CDR3 length is 15 residues. V was cut by 8 bases and J by 2 bases, with 18 bases left in between. The CDR3 sequence is CASYSGGAFNTEAFF. As DNA, the CDR3 is TGCGCCAGCTACTCCGGGGGGGCGTTTAACACTGAAGCTTTCTTT.

With respect to this clone: Other DNA variants within this sample encode the same CDR3. V and J are TRBV5-1 and TRBJ2-2; the D is unclear. V was cut by 1 base and J by 0 bases, with 4 bases left in between. Germline V gene data show CDR1 as SGHRS and CDR2 as YFSETQ. The CDR3 runs to 14 residues. The DNA of the CDR3 is TGCGCCAGCAGCTTGAGCGCGAACACCGGGGAGCTGTTTTTT. Residues: CASSLSANTGELFF.